A selection of T cell receptor beta chains follows, all from one sample in a study of PD-1 blockade in mismatch repair-deficient tumors. Data came from immunoSEQ multiplex PCR; TCRdb stores just in-frame clones and leaves some out. Among approximately 63,000 clones, around 88% were seen once, and the ten largest hold about 15%. The sample was peripheral blood, taken 52 weeks after starting pembrolizumab. The receptors stem from an adult with mismatch repair-deficient cancer. The CDR3 runs from the conserved cysteine through the conserved F or W. D genes are given only for firm matches. Size is omitted from some rows. Given values are once, few, many or a class for expanded clones.

j_gene	v_gene	abundance	d_gene	CDR3aa	CDR3nt
TRBJ1-1	TRBV7-9	-	-	CASSLGGGITEAFF	TGTGCCAGCAGCTTAGGAGGGGGTATCACTGAAGCTTTCTTT
TRBJ2-7	TRBV29-1	once	TRBD1	CSVAERGRLEQYF	TGCAGCGTTGCTGAAAGGGGGCGCCTCGAGCAGTACTTC
TRBJ2-3	TRBV28	-	TRBD1	CASSLGSRGGPDTQYF	TGTGCCAGCAGTTTAGGCAGCCGAGGGGGCCCAGATACGCAGTATTTT
TRBJ2-3	TRBV29-1	-	TRBD1	CSVERQGARDTQYF	TGCAGCGTTGAACGACAGGGGGCGCGAGATACGCAGTATTTT
TRBJ2-2	TRBV11-3	-	TRBD1	CASSSNAGGHRTGELFF	TGTGCCAGCAGCTCCAATGCAGGGGGCCATAGGACCGGGGAGCTGTTTTTT
TRBJ2-7	TRBV15	-	-	CATSRVRAGRSYEQYF	TGTGCCACCAGCAGAGTAAGGGCGGGACGCTCCTACGAGCAGTACTTC
TRBJ1-1	TRBV29-1	few	-	CSVLGMRTEAFF	TGCAGCGTTTTGGGGATGCGCACTGAAGCTTTCTTT
TRBJ2-3	TRBV27	-	TRBD2	CASTSQRESSDTQYF	TGTGCCAGCACCTCCCAGCGGGAGAGCTCAGATACGCAGTATTTT
TRBJ2-1	TRBV7-9	-	-	CASSLLSTGTFGVNEQFF	TGTGCCAGCAGCTTATTGAGTACGGGGACCTTCGGTGTCAATGAGCAGTTCTTC
TRBJ2-7	TRBV11-2	-	-	CASSLGDSYEQYF	TGTGCCAGCAGCTTAGGCGACTCCTACGAGCAGTACTTC
TRBJ2-7	TRBV7-9	-	-	CASSLKGEREQYF	TGTGCCAGCAGCTTAAAAGGGGAAAGGGAGCAGTACTTC
TRBJ2-7	TRBV6-1	-	-	CASSEAGPILDEQYF	TGTGCCAGCAGTGAAGCGGGCCCGATCCTAGACGAGCAGTACTTC
TRBJ1-3	TRBV29-1	-	-	CSVEISGNTIYF	TGCAGCGTTGAAATTTCCGGAAACACCATATATTTT
TRBJ2-7	TRBV6-6	once	-	CASKKGGAPYEQYF	TGTGCCAGCAAAAAGGGGGGGGCACCCTACGAGCAGTACTTC
TRBJ1-5	TRBV19	-	-	CASSIDGDQPQHF	TGTGCCAGTAGTATAGACGGGGATCAGCCCCAGCATTTT
TRBJ1-1	TRBV5-1	-	-	CASSLGRGTEAFF	TGCGCCAGCAGCTTGGGACGGGGCACTGAAGCTTTCTTT
TRBJ2-3	TRBV6-4	-	TRBD2	CASSAGSGSTDTQYF	TGTGCCAGCAGTGCGGGTAGCGGGAGCACAGATACGCAGTATTTT
TRBJ2-1	TRBV30	-	-	CASTAGSYNEQFF	TGTGCCTCGACAGCAGGCTCCTACAATGAGCAGTTCTTC
TRBJ1-6	TRBV28	-	TRBD1	CASSFTTGIPPNNSPLHF	TGTGCCAGCAGTTTCACGACAGGGATCCCCCCGAATAATTCACCCCTCCACTTT
TRBJ2-1	TRBV6-5	once	TRBD1	CASSFRQGIWDEQFF	TGTGCCAGCAGTTTTCGACAGGGGATATGGGATGAGCAGTTCTTC
TRBJ2-7	TRBV7-8	-	-	CASSLGGDEQYF	TGTGCCAGCAGCCTGGGGGGTGACGAGCAGTACTTC
TRBJ2-1	TRBV10-3	once	TRBD1	CAIRSGTGDNEQFF	TGTGCCATCAGGTCCGGGACAGGGGACAATGAGCAGTTCTTC
TRBJ1-1	TRBV6-1	-	TRBD1	CASNRGSNTEAFF	TGTGCCAGCAACAGGGGTTCGAACACTGAAGCTTTCTTT
TRBJ1-1	TRBV5-1	-	-	CASSLLADITGEAFF	TGCGCCAGCAGCTTGTTGGCCGACATAACAGGTGAAGCTTTCTTT
TRBJ2-2	TRBV6-6	-	-	CASRGLNTGELFF	TGTGCCAGCAGAGGACTGAACACCGGGGAGCTGTTTTTT
TRBJ1-4	TRBV30	-	-	CAWSVTPTNEKLFF	TGTGCCTGGAGTGTAACCCCAACTAATGAAAAACTGTTTTTT
TRBJ2-1	TRBV2	-	-	CASSGDFHDEQFF	TGTGCCAGCAGTGGGGACTTCCATGATGAGCAGTTCTTC
TRBJ1-2	TRBV29-1	-	TRBD1	CSVEKQDRGNYGYTF	TGCAGCGTTGAAAAGCAGGACAGGGGCAACTATGGCTACACCTTC
TRBJ2-1	TRBV10-3	-	TRBD1	CAISDRTGGNEQFF	TGTGCCATCAGTGATCGGACAGGGGGTAATGAGCAGTTCTTC
TRBJ1-4	TRBV4-1	-	-	CASSQEGTTTNEKLFF	TGCGCCAGCAGCCAAGAGGGGACAACGACTAATGAAAAACTGTTTTTT
TRBJ1-2	TRBV10-3	once	TRBD1	CAISESNRGVYGYTF	TGTGCCATCAGTGAGTCGAACAGGGGGGTCTATGGCTACACCTTC
TRBJ2-5	TRBV5-1	-	-	CASSLGTKINF	TGCGCCAGCAGCTTGGGGACTAAGATCAACTTC
TRBJ2-2	TRBV2	-	TRBD2	CASSEDTGLEATGELFF	TGTGCCAGCAGTGAAGACACGGGACTAGAAGCCACCGGGGAGCTGTTTTTT
TRBJ2-1	TRBV29-1	-	-	CSVGGGGEQFF	TGCAGCGTTGGAGGTGGCGGTGAGCAGTTCTTC
TRBJ2-7	TRBV5-1	-	TRBD1	CASSFGTGSYEQYF	TGCGCCAGCAGCTTCGGGACAGGGTCCTACGAGCAGTACTTC
TRBJ2-7	TRBV30	-	-	CAWSRGYEQYF	TGTGCCTGGAGTCGGGGCTACGAGCAGTACTTC
TRBJ2-7	TRBV6-1	-	-	CASSETGQYF	TGTGCCAGCAGTGAGACTGGGCAGTACTTC
TRBJ2-5	TRBV27	medium-sized	-	CASSGPGQRTQETQYF	TGTGCCAGCAGTGGACCAGGACAGAGGACCCAAGAGACCCAGTACTTC
TRBJ2-7	TRBV30	-	-	CAWSERQAWTYEQYF	TGTGCCTGGAGTGAGAGACAGGCCTGGACCTACGAGCAGTACTTC
TRBJ1-1	TRBV27	-	-	CASSFQGLFTEAFF	TGTGCCAGCAGTTTCCAGGGGTTATTCACTGAAGCTTTCTTT